Following are 20 T cell receptor beta chains from one sample sequenced in a study of CD8+ T cells in alopecia areata. As for treatment: oral pan-JAK inhibitor, 5-10 mg twice daily. Extracted RNA was reverse transcribed, and the resulting cDNA served as sequencing template. Repertoires were generated with immunoSEQ multiplex PCR, while TCRdb's copy carries only in-frame clones and drops some. The sample records some 190,000 clones, just over 65% being singletons. The sequenced sample was CD4+ T cells sorted from blood, obtained at approximately week 42, from a patient treated with tofacitinib. Receptors originate from a human donor with alopecia areata.

The V gene is TRBV29-1, the J gene TRBJ1-1; weak D call: TRBD1 (6 bases). V lost 8 bases, J lost 4 bases, and 14 bases lay in between. The CDR3 is made up of 12 amino acids. The V gene's germline CDR1 is SQVTM and CDR2 ANQGSEA. The CDR3 region is CSLRGIGTEAFF. CDR3 nucleotides: TGCAGCTTAAGGGGGATTGGCACTGAAGCTTTCTTT.

The chain carries TRBV5-1 and TRBJ2-7; the match to TRBD1 covers 8 bases. CDR1 is SGHRS, CDR2 YFSETQ, per germline. J lost 6 bases, V lost 0 bases, and 5 bases had no gene match. This CDR3 comprises 14 residues. The CDR3 loop is CASSLGTGRGEQYF. The CDR3, as DNA: TGCGCCAGCAGCTTGGGGACAGGGCGAGGCGAGCAGTACTTC.

V usage is TRBV7-3 and J usage is TRBJ2-7; D might be TRBD1 or TRBD2, each matching 5 bases. The CDR3 length is 15 residues. V lost 4 bases to trimming and J lost 2 bases, with 15 bases between them. The germline gives CDR1 SGHTA, CDR2 FQGTGA. The CDR3 sequence is CASSSGAGTAYEQYF. In nucleotides, the CDR3 is TGTGCCAGCAGCTCCGGGGCCGGAACGGCCTACGAGCAGTACTTC. The complete variable domain, with remaining parts taken from reference TRBV7-3 and TRBJ2-7, reads GAGVSQTPSNKVTEKGKYVELRCDPISGHTALYWYRQSLGQGPEFLIYFQGTGAADDSGLPNDRFFAVRPEGSVSTLKIQRTERGDSAVYLCASSSGAGTAYEQYFGPGTRLTVT.

V is TRBV9 and J is TRBJ2-5, with TRBD1 matching over 9 bases. The germline V gene encodes CDR1 SGDLS and CDR2 YYNGEE. The length of the CDR3 is 17 residues. V dropped 0 bases and J dropped 4; count of bases not matched to a gene: 10. CDR3 protein: CASSVESSRQGGETQYF. The CDR3, as DNA: TGTGCCAGCAGCGTAGAGAGCAGCCGACAGGGGGGAGAGACCCAGTACTTC.

The table lists this clone with a few counts. CDR3 in amino acids: CAWSLNSEAFF. The DNA of the CDR3 is TGTGCCTGGAGTTTAAACTCTGAAGCTTTCTTT. V is TRBV30 and J is TRBJ1-1; no clear D gene. The CDR3 contains 11 residues. V shed 2 bases and J shed 6 bases, with 7 bases lying between them. Germline lookup yields CDR1 GTSNPN and CDR2 SVGIG (reference sequence).

This chain joins TRBV15 and TRBJ1-2, with 7 bases that match TRBD1. This CDR3 is 14 amino acids long. V lost 1 base, J lost 7 bases, and 6 bases stayed unmatched. Germline V gene sequence: CDR1 LNHNV, CDR2 YYDKDF (reference sequence). The CDR3 region has the DNA TGTGCCACCAGCAGAGGGACAGGACTAGGTGGCTACACCTTC. It is translated as CATSRGTGLGGYTF.

This clone was seen more than once but under ten times. The chain uses TRBV25-1 and TRBJ1-4; D remains unclear. CDR3 length equals 13 residues. Germline V CDR1 and CDR2: MGHDK, SYGVNS. V lost 4 bases, J lost 8 bases, and 11 bases lay in between. For the CDR3, the DNA is TGTGCCAGCAGTGGGGGTCTACGCGAAAAACTGTTTTTT. The encoded protein is CASSGGLREKLFF. The full variable domain, completed using reference TRBV25-1 and TRBJ1-4, is EADIYQTPRYLVIGTGKKITLECSQTMGHDKMYWYQQDPGMELHLIHYSYGVNSTEKGDLSSESTVSRIRTEHFPLTLESARPSHTSQYLCASSGGLREKLFFGSGTQLSVL.

The V call is TRBV23-1, the J call TRBJ2-3, with 8 bases identical to TRBD1. TRBV23-1 qualifies as an ORF whose function is uncertain. The CDR3 is 17 amino acids. V shed 4 bases, J shed 6 bases, and the junction held 15 bases outside the gene matches. The CDR3 sequence is CASSLGDRLCAGDTQYF. The CDR3, as DNA: TGCGCCAGCAGTCTAGGGGACAGGCTCTGCGCCGGGGATACGCAGTATTTT.

The chain joins TRBV30 to TRBJ1-2; no reliable D call. CDR1 and CDR2 (germline): GTSNPN, SVGIG (reference sequence). The V end was cut by 3 bases, the J end by 4 bases, with 9 bases between. This CDR3 region has 12 residues. CDR3 nucleotide sequence: TGTGCCTGGAGCCTAGGTAGCTATGGCTACACCTTC. It is translated as CAWSLGSYGYTF.

CDR3 DNA sequence: TGTGCCAGCAGTGTGGGGACTAGCTCCCATACGCAGTATTTT. Translating it yields CASSVGTSSHTQYF. The chain is built from TRBV2 and TRBJ2-3; 9 bases line up with TRBD2. Germline V lookup: CDR1 SNHLY, CDR2 FYNNEI. Trimming at V came to 4 bases and at J to 7 bases, leaving 6 bases not matched to a gene. The CDR3 totals 14 residues.

The V and J genes are TRBV29-1 and TRBJ2-1; 7 bases agree with TRBD1. Per germline, CDR1 SQVTM and CDR2 ANQGSEA. V lost 5 bases to trimming and J lost 9 bases; unmatched junction nucleotides: 13. This CDR3 comprises 14 residues. The DNA of the CDR3 is TGCAGCGTTACCCGAGGGCAGGGGGTAGGTGAGCAGTTCTTC. Translation gives CSVTRGQGVGEQFF.

This chain links TRBV7-2 with TRBJ2-7, with D tentatively TRBD1 or TRBD2 (5 bases each). V was clipped by 2 bases and J by 6 bases, with 23 bases between them. CDR1 is SGHTA, CDR2 FQGNSA, per germline. The CDR3 has 17 amino acids. This chain's CDR3 is CASSLSRPPGRSLEQYF. In DNA, the CDR3 is TGTGCCAGCAGCTTATCCCGCCCACCGGGGCGCTCCCTCGAGCAGTACTTC.

CDR3 residues: CAISGASGGPSSYNEQFF. In DNA, the CDR3 is TGTGCCATCAGTGGCGCTAGCGGGGGGCCGAGCTCCTACAATGAGCAGTTCTTC. The chain couples TRBV10-3 to TRBJ2-1, with 11 bases that match TRBD2. The CDR3 runs 18 residues. In germline, CDR1 is ENHRY, CDR2 SYGVKD. Trimming took 4 bases from V and 0 from J; bases not matched to a gene: 8.

This chain joins TRBV30 and TRBJ1-6; D might be TRBD1 (5 bases). CDR1 is GTSNPN, CDR2 SVGIG, per germline (reference sequence). Trimming shortened V by 0 bases and J by 6 bases, and 9 bases separated the two germline ends. CDR3 length equals 14 residues. CDR3 in DNA: TGTGCCTGGAGTGTACCAGGGCCTAATTCACCCCTCCACTTT. This encodes CAWSVPGPNSPLHF.

The chain carries TRBV5-1 and TRBJ2-1, with 8 bases matching TRBD1. The trim removed 0 bases at V and 12 bases at J, leaving 8 bases unmatched. In germline, CDR1 is SGHRS, CDR2 YFSETQ. This CDR3 spans 14 amino acids. The CDR3 DNA is TGCGCCAGCAGCTTGGCCAGGGGACAGGATGGGCAGTTCTTC. Translation: CASSLARGQDGQFF. The full variable domain, its missing parts supplied by reference TRBV5-1 and TRBJ2-1, is KAGVTQTPRYLIKTRGQQVTLSCSPISGHRSVSWYQQTPGQGLQFLFEYFSETQRNKGNFPGRFSGRQFSNSRSEMNVSTLELGDSALYLCASSLARGQDGQFFGPGTRLTVL.

The chain recombines TRBV5-6 with TRBJ2-5; weak D call: TRBD1 (6 bases). This CDR3 spans 13 amino acids. Germline CDR1 and CDR2: SGHDT and YYEEEE. Trimming shortened V by 6 bases and J by 2 bases, and 11 bases separated the two germline ends. The CDR3 spells CASTLDRQETQYF. CDR3 coding DNA: TGTGCCAGCACCCTGGACAGACAAGAGACCCAGTACTTC.

The chain employs TRBV14 and TRBJ2-5; no firm D call. This CDR3 contains 13 residues. Trimming removed 2 bases at V and 5 bases at J, with 9 bases between. Germline-derived CDR1 and CDR2 are SGHDN and FVKESK. The CDR3 nucleotides read TGTGCCAGCAGCCAATTACGAGCGGAGACCCAGTACTTC. Amino acids: CASSQLRAETQYF.

This clone was seen a single time. The chain is built from TRBV30 and TRBJ1-1; D not certain. V was trimmed by 0 bases and J by 7 bases, leaving 15 bases between them. The CDR3 contains 14 residues. CDR1 and CDR2 from the germline V gene are GTSNPN and SVGIG (reference sequence). For the CDR3, the DNA is TGTGCCTGGAGTGTACATGGCAGGTCGGGTGAAGCTTTCTTT. As protein: CAWSVHGRSGEAFF.

The chain recombines TRBV5-1 with TRBJ2-3; D unclear. Germline V gives CDR1 SGHRS, CDR2 YFSETQ. CDR3 length equals 12 residues. V dropped 7 bases and J dropped 0 bases, with 6 bases sitting between them. CDR3 sequence (DNA): TGCGCCAGCGGTGATAGCACAGATACGCAGTATTTT. Protein product: CASGDSTDTQYF.

This chain links TRBV27 with TRBJ2-1; D remains ambiguous. CDR3 length equals 12 residues. The V end was cut by 0 bases, the J end by 15 bases, with 12 bases between. CDR1 and CDR2 (germline): MNHEY, SMNVEV (reference sequence). CDR3 bases: TGTGCCAGCAGTTTATCCCGGACCAGCATGTTCTTC. It yields the protein CASSLSRTSMFF.